This TCR beta chain is from a study of T cell repertoires in cytomegalovirus infection. Study conclusions and caveats: CMV carriers with the relevant HLA were identified by cumulative public TCR beta family frequency.

In the case of this clonotype: Its cognate antigen is unknown.

In germline, CDR1 is SGHRS, CDR2 YFSETQ. The CDR3 runs 16 residues. With 4 bases clipped from V and 7 bases from J, the junction kept 16 bases outside the gene matches. One entry per CDR3 protein results from TCRdb running MiXCR on the reads. Altogether more than 400,000 distinct CDR3 sequences are present, about 25% being singletons, with the ten largest covering 13%. The V call is TRBV5-1, the J call TRBJ1-1, with 7 nucleotides matching TRBD1. This TCR derives from a human donor in good health (CMV status not recorded). Some clones in this sample may be carry-over from other donors' samples. The sample taken for sequencing was PBMCs. The CDR3 loop reads CASSRGQSTSRGEAFF. The CDR3 DNA reads as TGCGCCAGCAGCAGGGGACAGTCCACGTCGAGGGGTGAAGCTTTCTTT.